One sample yielded the 17 T cell receptor beta chains listed below, sequenced in a study of T-cell reconstitution after alpha-beta-depleted transplantation in children. Unique molecular identifiers tagged the TCRbeta library. Via MiXCR, TCRdb re-called the PCR reads, giving one row per CDR3 protein. The sample lists a few hundred thousand distinct CDR3 sequences; around 21% were seen once. Sample: PBMCs from the stem cell graft donor, taken from the stem cell graft. These receptors all come from a human donor who donated a stem cell graft to a child with acute myeloid leukemia.

CDR3 sequence reads: CASSLAQGMNYGYTF. Here the CDR3 DNA reads TGTGCCAGCAGCTTAGCACAAGGGATGAACTATGGCTACACCTTC. The chain employs TRBV7-2 and TRBJ1-2; D gene uncertain. The V gene's germline CDR1 is SGHTA and CDR2 FQGNSA. V gave up 0 bases and J gave up 2 bases, with 10 bases separating them. The length of the CDR3 is 15 residues.

J is TRBJ2-7 and V is TRBV5-5, with 9 bases identical to TRBD1. CDR3 size: 14 residues. Trimming cost V 4 bases and J 4 bases; bases outside gene matches: 6. Per germline, CDR1 SGHKS and CDR2 YYEKEE (reference sequence). CDR3 residues: CASSATGGTYEQYF. In DNA form, the CDR3 reads TGTGCCAGCAGCGCAACAGGGGGCACGTACGAGCAGTACTTC.

Only a few counts were recorded for this clonotype. The chain couples TRBV14 to TRBJ2-1, with TRBD2 matching over 10 bases. CDR1 and CDR2 from the germline V gene are SGHDN and FVKESK. V lost 0 bases to trimming and J lost 5 bases; unmatched junction nucleotides: 10. The CDR3 contains 18 residues. As DNA, the CDR3 is TGTGCCAGCAGCCAAGAAGGATGGCTAGCGGGAGTAAACAATGAGCAGTTCTTC. It translates to CASSQEGWLAGVNNEQFF.

The V gene is TRBV2, the J gene TRBJ2-1, with D perhaps TRBD1 (5 bases). Germline V gene lookup returns CDR1 SNHLY and CDR2 FYNNEI. The CDR3 has 11 amino acids. V lost 10 bases and J 6 bases, leaving 10 bases between the germline ends. The CDR3 sequence is CATSRVNEQFF. CDR3 sequence (DNA): TGTGCCACCTCCAGGGTCAATGAGCAGTTCTTC.

This clonotype showed up many times. The chain is built from TRBV14 and TRBJ2-7; D perhaps matches TRBD2 (6 bases). The germline V gene has CDR1 SGHDN and CDR2 FVKESK. The CDR3 sequence is 14 residues long. Deletions cut 5 bases from V and 2 bases from J, with 13 bases between. The CDR3 reads CASSGVAAPYEQYF. The CDR3, as DNA: TGTGCCAGCAGCGGGGTAGCGGCTCCCTACGAGCAGTACTTC.

The chain carries TRBV4-1 and TRBJ2-5; D ambiguous. V lost 3 bases to trimming and J lost 6 bases, with 17 bases between them. The CDR3 consists of 15 residues. CDR1 and CDR2 from the germline V gene are MGHRA and YSYEKL. CDR3 in DNA: TGCGCCAGCAGCCATCAGGTTCGAGCGTTGAAGACCCAGTACTTC. The encoded protein is CASSHQVRALKTQYF.

This clonotype was observed a handful of times. This chain joins TRBV5-1 and TRBJ2-1; tentatively, D is TRBD1 or TRBD2 (5 bases each). CDR1 and CDR2 from the germline V gene are SGHRS and YFSETQ. Trimming removed 3 bases from V and 6 bases from J, with 7 bases in between. The CDR3 runs 12 residues. The CDR3 protein is CASSWDGNEQFF. The CDR3 DNA follows: TGCGCCAGCAGCTGGGACGGCAATGAGCAGTTCTTC.

This clonotype occurred many times. The genes are TRBV20-1 and TRBJ1-1, with D perhaps TRBD1 (5 bases). The germline CDR1 and CDR2 sequences are DFQATT and SNEGSKA (reference sequence). The length of the CDR3 is 17 residues. V gave up 5 bases and J gave up 0 bases, with 22 bases separating them. This CDR3 reads CSARAGTRTAVNTEAFF. In DNA, the CDR3 is TGCAGTGCTCGAGCGGGGACTAGGACTGCAGTGAACACTGAAGCTTTCTTT.

V usage is TRBV20-1 and J usage is TRBJ2-7; D is unresolved. The V end lost 3 bases, the J end lost 6 bases, and 15 bases lay between the germline ends. The CDR3 is made up of 13 amino acids. The germline V gene encodes CDR1 DFQATT and CDR2 SNEGSKA (reference sequence). The CDR3 DNA reads TGCAGTGCTAGCGGCGACTGGTTCGGCGAGCAGTACTTC. Its translation: CSASGDWFGEQYF.

This clonotype appeared a few times. The gene calls are TRBV7-9 and TRBJ2-1, with a possible D match to TRBD2 (5 bases). Germline CDR1 reads SEHNR; CDR2 reads FQNEAQ (reference sequence). The CDR3 loop spans 14 amino acids. Trimming left V 1 base short and J 7 bases short, with 11 bases between. The CDR3 spells CASSLGERPNEQFF. The CDR3 DNA follows: TGTGCCAGCAGCTTAGGTGAGCGGCCTAATGAGCAGTTCTTC.

The chain carries TRBV6-5 and TRBJ2-1, with D possibly TRBD1 on 6 matching bases. V dropped 6 bases and J dropped 8 bases, with 26 bases sitting between them. Germline loops: CDR1 MNHEY, CDR2 SVGAGI. The CDR3 is 17 residues long. This CDR3 reads CASRPYRDKNLIYEQFF. In DNA form, the CDR3 reads TGTGCCAGCAGGCCCTACCGGGACAAAAATCTTATATATGAGCAGTTCTTC.

V usage is TRBV5-1 and J usage is TRBJ2-7; maybe TRBD2 (6 bases). Trimming stripped 0 bases from V and 5 bases from J, with 15 bases between. Germline-derived CDR1 and CDR2 are SGHRS and YFSETQ. The CDR3 covers 15 residues. The CDR3 DNA sequence: TGCGCCAGCAGCTTGGTGGTAGCGGCTTTGGACGAGCAGTACTTC. Encoded protein: CASSLVVAALDEQYF.

This clonotype turned up a few times. The chain recombines TRBV20-1 with TRBJ2-7; 9 positions match TRBD2. V shed 2 bases and J 0 bases; nucleotides not matched to a gene: 5. Per germline, CDR1 DFQATT and CDR2 SNEGSKA (reference sequence). This CDR3 comprises 15 residues. This CDR3 reads CSARLAGLRSYEQYF. The CDR3 nucleotides read TGCAGTGCTAGACTAGCGGGACTTCGCTCCTACGAGCAGTACTTC.

This clonotype was picked up a small number of times. The V call is TRBV20-1, the J call TRBJ2-1; possible D gene TRBD1, 6 bases. The CDR3 length is 14 residues. The germline V gene has CDR1 DFQATT and CDR2 SNEGSKA (reference sequence). Between the trimmed V and J ends, which lost 5 bases and 0 bases, there was a span of 11 bases. In DNA, the CDR3 is TGCAGTGCTCGACAGGAGTACTCCTACAATGAGCAGTTCTTC. It codes for CSARQEYSYNEQFF.

This clonotype was detected only a few times. The chain links TRBV20-1 to TRBJ2-5; D may be TRBD2 (6 bases). The CDR3 has 13 amino acids. Trimming took off 5 bases at V and 0 bases at J, with 10 bases between the two ends. Germline CDR1 and CDR2: DFQATT and SNEGSKA (reference sequence). CDR3 sequence: CSASLANQETQYF. The DNA for the CDR3 is TGCAGTGCTTCGCTAGCGAACCAAGAGACCCAGTACTTC.

This rearrangement joins TRBV10-3 to TRBJ2-5; D unclear. V gave up 2 bases and J gave up 3 bases, with 7 bases separating them. This CDR3 contains 13 residues. Germline values: CDR1 ENHRY, CDR2 SYGVKD. CDR3 amino acids: CAISETSEETQYF. CDR3 DNA sequence: TGTGCCATCAGTGAGACCTCCGAAGAGACCCAGTACTTC.

The chain has TRBV11-1 and TRBJ2-7; 14 nucleotides match TRBD2. J was trimmed by 1 base and V by 4 bases; bases with no gene match: 15. The CDR3 contains 20 residues. Looked up from germline, CDR1 is SGHAT and CDR2 is FQDESV (reference sequence). The CDR3 sequence: CASSSPMTSGRAPGSYEQYF. The DNA of the CDR3 is TGTGCCAGCAGCTCACCTATGACTAGCGGGAGGGCCCCTGGGTCCTACGAGCAGTACTTC.